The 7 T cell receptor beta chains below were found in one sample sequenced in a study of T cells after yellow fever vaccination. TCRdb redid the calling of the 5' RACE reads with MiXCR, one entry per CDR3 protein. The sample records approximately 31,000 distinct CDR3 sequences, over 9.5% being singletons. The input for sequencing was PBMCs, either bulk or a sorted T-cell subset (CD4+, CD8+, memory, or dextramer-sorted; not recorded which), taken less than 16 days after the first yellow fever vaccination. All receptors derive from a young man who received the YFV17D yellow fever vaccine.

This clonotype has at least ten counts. CDR3 sequence reads: CASSLLGQKNEKLFF. CDR3 DNA: TGTGCCAGCAGCCTCCTGGGACAGAAAAATGAAAAACTGTTTTTT. This chain links TRBV16 with TRBJ1-4; the match to TRBD1 covers 7 bases. The CDR3 is made up of 15 amino acids. Germline lookup yields CDR1 KGHSY and CDR2 FQNENV. Trimming took 4 bases from V and 5 from J; bases not matched to a gene: 7. The complete variable domain, with remaining parts taken from reference TRBV16 and TRBJ1-4, reads GEEVAQTPKHLVRGEGQKAKLYCAPIKGHSYVFWYQQVLKNEFKFLISFQNENVFDETGMPKERFSAKCLPNSPCSLEIQATKLEDSAVYFCASSLLGQKNEKLFFGSGTQLSVL.

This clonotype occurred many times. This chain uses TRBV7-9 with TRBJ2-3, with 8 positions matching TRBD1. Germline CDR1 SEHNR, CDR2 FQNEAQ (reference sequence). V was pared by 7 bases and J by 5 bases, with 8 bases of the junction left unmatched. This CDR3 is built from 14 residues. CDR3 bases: TGTGCCAGCATCCCGACAGGGGAAGAAGATACGCAGTATTTT. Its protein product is CASIPTGEEDTQYF.

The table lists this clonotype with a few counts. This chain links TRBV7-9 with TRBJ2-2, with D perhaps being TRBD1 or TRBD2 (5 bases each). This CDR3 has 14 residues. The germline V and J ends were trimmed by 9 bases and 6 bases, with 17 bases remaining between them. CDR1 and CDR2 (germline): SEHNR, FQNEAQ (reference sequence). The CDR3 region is CARSPGRLAGELFF. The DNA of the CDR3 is TGTGCCAGGAGCCCGGGGCGCCTTGCCGGGGAGCTGTTTTTT. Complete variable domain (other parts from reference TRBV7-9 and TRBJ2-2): DTGVSQNPRHKITKRGQNVTFRCDPISEHNRLYWYRQTLGQGPEFLTYFQNEAQLEKSRLLSDRFSAERPKGSFSTLEIQRTEQGDSAMYLCARSPGRLAGELFFGEGSRLTVL.

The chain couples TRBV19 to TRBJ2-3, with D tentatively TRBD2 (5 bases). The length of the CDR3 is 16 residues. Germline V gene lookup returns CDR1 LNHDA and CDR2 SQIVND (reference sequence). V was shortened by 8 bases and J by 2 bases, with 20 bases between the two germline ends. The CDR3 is CASHSTRGSNTDTQYF. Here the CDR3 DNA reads TGTGCCAGTCATTCCACTCGAGGGAGTAACACAGATACGCAGTATTTT.

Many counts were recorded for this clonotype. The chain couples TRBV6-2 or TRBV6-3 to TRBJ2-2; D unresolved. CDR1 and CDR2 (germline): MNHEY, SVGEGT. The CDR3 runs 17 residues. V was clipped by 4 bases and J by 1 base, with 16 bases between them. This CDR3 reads CASSSRPSRLNTGELFF. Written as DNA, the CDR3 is TGTGCCAGCAGTTCCCGCCCATCTAGACTGAACACCGGGGAGCTGTTTTTT.

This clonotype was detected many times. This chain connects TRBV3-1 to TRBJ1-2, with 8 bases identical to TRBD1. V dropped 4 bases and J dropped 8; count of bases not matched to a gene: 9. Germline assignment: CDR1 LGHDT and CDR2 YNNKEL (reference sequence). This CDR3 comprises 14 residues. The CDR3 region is CASSPTGVHGGYTF. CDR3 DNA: TGTGCCAGCAGCCCGACAGGGGTGCACGGGGGCTACACCTTC.

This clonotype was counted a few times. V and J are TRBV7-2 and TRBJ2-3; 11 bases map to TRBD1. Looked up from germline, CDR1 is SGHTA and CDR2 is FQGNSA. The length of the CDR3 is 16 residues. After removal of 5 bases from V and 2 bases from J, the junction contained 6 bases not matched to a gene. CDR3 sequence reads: CASSTRTGGDTDTQYF. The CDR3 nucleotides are TGTGCCAGCAGCACTCGGACAGGGGGCGACACAGATACGCAGTATTTT.